The rows below give T cell receptor beta chains drawn from one sample of a study of shared clonotypes between healthy human individuals. TCRdb's copy holds only in-frame clones and misses some; the assay was immunoSEQ multiplex PCR. The data show about 1.5 million clones, with 95% to 99% seen just once and roughly 0.42% held by the top ten. Sequencing was performed on naive CD4+ T cells sorted from blood. The source of these receptors is a man between 25 and 39 years old in good health. Each CDR3 is given with its conserved first and last residue.

v_call cdr3_aa
TRBV6-1 CASSEIRTGGETQYF
TRBV2 CASSEEGVGYEQYF
TRBV6-6 CASSYRQGAITEAFF
TRBV11-2 CASSRGRLNTGELFF
TRBV29-1 CSAEITPGTGGGYTF
TRBV18 CASSPESLETQYF
TRBV5-1 CASSLGLVSSYEQYF
TRBV18 CASSPRRTYEQYF
TRBV25-1 CASSVTSAETQYF
TRBV10-3 CAISGNTEAFF
TRBV29-1 CSVLRPPDTQYF
TRBV10-3 CAISDGLLGYGYTF
TRBV11-1 CASSLRALQETQYF
TRBV4-3 CASSRGSGAGGGNTIYF
TRBV6-6 CASSHPTGKYVNEQYF
TRBV11-2 CASNNWGYGYTF
TRBV15 CATSRVRTENQETQYF
TRBV15 CATSRDRGENTEAFF
TRBV10-1 CASSSTMSGNTIYF
TRBV5-1 CASSFSGDSPRTGELFF
TRBV4-1 CASRLGTIDTDTQYF
TRBV25-1 CASSELDRANTGELFF
TRBV5-1 CASSLGVRDIYGYTF
TRBV6-6 CASTITGDGGNTIYF
TRBV7-9 CASSLGDVEQFF
TRBV18 CASSPVEVYEQYF
TRBV10-1 CASSIGPGELFF
TRBV10-2 CASSELQVYGEQYF
TRBV5-1 CASSLGDRDTYEQYF
TRBV7-3 CASSPAGQGAKSYEQYF
TRBV10-3 CAISERGASGGPQHF
TRBV6-5 CASSYAGAERETQYF
TRBV29-1 CSVMETGSNEKLFF
TRBV19 CASSSWTGDYQPQHF
TRBV14 CASSQLYEQYF
TRBV25-1 CASRLGAEAEAFF
TRBV6-6 CASSYSDSRGQPQHF
TRBV29-1 CSGGQGVSTEAFF
TRBV6-1 CANRALLNTGELFF
TRBV2 CARSTDSQETQYF
TRBV5-4 CASTPRGGEANYGYTF
TRBV18 CASSPGGTQYF
TRBV9 CASSVEALVTNEQFF
TRBV29-1 CSVGEPGQGAKDTQYF
TRBV7-2 CASSSGGATDTQYF
TRBV7-2 CASSLVLLATDTQYF
TRBV18 CASSLTGLPAGYTF
TRBV9 CASSVEDSNYGYTF
TRBV18 CASSLNPGQGSYEQYF
TRBV6-5 CASSPTSGRAETQYF
TRBV29-1 CSVEDGADTQYF
TRBV20-1 CSARTPAEQYF
TRBV7-6 CASSLRLAGADYNEQFF
TRBV5-1 CASSLTDTQYF
TRBV6-5 CASRRHRDATNEQYF
TRBV29-1 CSVFLVDTQYF
TRBV5-1 CASSLRQGGTVGEQFF